A few counts support the clone carrying this TCR beta chain. The antigen is not known. Time point of the sample: newly diagnosed GD, antithyroid drugs for less than 3 months. Making the TCR library involved RNA that had been extracted from PBMCs. Trimming shortened V by 6 bases and J by 3 bases, and 9 bases separated the two germline ends. The CDR3 totals 13 residues. Per germline, CDR1 KGHSH and CDR2 LQKENI. The data are from a study of regulatory T cells in long-lasting Graves disease. Turning to the study itself: Antithyroid drug exposure in newly diagnosed Graves' patients had lasted under 3 months. Study-wide findings and caveats: Persistent-disease Graves' patients showed less TCR diversity than new cases.

The authors built TCR beta libraries using iRepertoire HTBI primers and Arm-PCR of CDR3 regions. TCRdb ran MiXCR on the multiplex PCR reads and lists one entry per CDR3 protein. The table lists 680,000 or so distinct CDR3 sequences, about 16% of them singletons. The same data also went into a second study, on T cells in Graves' hyperthyroidism and ophthalmopathy. From that second work: Calling Graves' hyperthyroidism stable meant ophthalmopathy did not progress within 18 months. An initial round of RT-PCR targeting the TCR CDR3 relied on the HTBI primer set.

The V and J genes are TRBV18 and TRBJ1-3, with D perhaps matching TRBD1 (5 bases). This TCR was recovered from a woman aged 25-40 years with Graves disease. The sequenced sample was peripheral blood mononuclear cells (PBMCs), obtained at new diagnosis, from a patient treated with antithyroid drugs. CDR3 sequence: CASSPRDGNTIYF. CDR3 DNA sequence: TGTGCCAGCTCCCCCAGGGATGGAAACACCATATATTTT.